This TCR beta chain emerged from a study of cytomegalovirus exposure and HLA in healthy donors. Background on the study: Some 85 million unique TCRs, all from HLA-typed donors, were included in an early release of the data. General study points: Later analysis revealed greater clonal expansion in HLA-associated TCR beta chains than in equally common others.

Trimming cost V 4 bases and J 7 bases; bases outside gene matches: 4. The CDR3 runs to 14 residues. The germline gives CDR1 LNHDA, CDR2 SQIVND (reference sequence). PCR used 60 Vbeta primers and 13 Jbeta primers. Some clones are missing from TCRdb's copy, which holds only in-frame ones; the method was immunoSEQ multiplex PCR. In the table there are over 150,000 clones, approximately 75% of which are singletons. Comments on this clone: The antigen remains unidentified.

The V gene is TRBV19, the J gene TRBJ1-2, with TRBD1 matching 12 bases. The sample comprised PBMCs. The clonotype comes from a man younger than 35 in good health and CMV-seronegative. Here the CDR3 DNA reads TGTGCCAGTAGTAAGGGACAGGGGGCGAGTGGCTACACCTTC. It encodes CASSKGQGASGYTF.